Below are 13 T cell receptor beta chains sequenced from a single sample in a study of cytomegalovirus exposure and HLA in healthy donors. The PCR used 60 Vbeta and 13 Jbeta primers. Only in-frame clones appear in the TCRdb table, and some are missing; sequencing was by immunoSEQ multiplex PCR. The table has about 150,000 clones, around 78% seen once. Material: PBMCs. The receptors originated from a woman in her thirties or forties in good health and CMV-seropositive.

V gene TRBV5-1 combines with J gene TRBJ2-6; tentatively, D is TRBD1 (6 bases). The CDR3 is 17 amino acids. Germline CDR1 and CDR2: SGHRS and YFSETQ. The V and J ends lost 0 bases and 0 bases respectively, with 10 bases between them. CDR3 residues: CASSLGQVFSGANVLTF. The CDR3 region has the DNA TGCGCCAGCAGCTTGGGACAGGTGTTCTCTGGGGCCAACGTCCTGACTTTC.

The chain couples TRBV28 to TRBJ2-7; D may be TRBD1 (8 bases). The ends were cut back, 4 bases at V and 5 bases at J, with 15 bases in the middle. The CDR3 spans 14 residues. In germline, CDR1 is MDHEN, CDR2 SYDVKM. Written as DNA, the CDR3 is TGTGCCAGCAGTTCCGGACAGGGAGGGGACGAGCAGTACTTC. Translation gives CASSSGQGGDEQYF.

V is TRBV27 and J is TRBJ2-6; 7 nucleotides agree with TRBD2. V shed 5 bases and J 1 base; nucleotides not matched to a gene: 8. Per germline, CDR1 MNHEY and CDR2 SMNVEV (reference sequence). The CDR3 is 17 amino acids. The CDR3 reads CASSPTGGVSGANVLTF. The CDR3 nucleotides are TGTGCCAGCAGTCCGACGGGAGGAGTGTCTGGGGCCAACGTCCTGACTTTC.

This clone was seen a few times. The genes are TRBV2 and TRBJ2-7; the D is unclear. Germline values: CDR1 SNHLY, CDR2 FYNNEI. The CDR3 is made up of 12 amino acids. Trimming shortened V by 2 bases and J by 2 bases, and 4 bases separated the two germline ends. This CDR3 is CASSEQAYEQYF. DNA of the CDR3: TGTGCCAGCAGTGAACAGGCCTACGAGCAGTACTTC.

CDR3 protein: CAWGQSNQPQHF. CDR3 coding DNA: TGTGCCTGGGGACAGAGCAATCAGCCCCAGCATTTT. This rearrangement joins TRBV30 to TRBJ1-5, with D tentatively TRBD1 (6 bases). Germline V gives CDR1 GTSNPN, CDR2 SVGIG (reference sequence). V lost 5 bases and J 1 base, leaving 6 bases between the germline ends. The CDR3 is made up of 12 amino acids.

The rearrangement joins TRBV7-2 to TRBJ1-6; D call uncertain. The CDR3 runs to 15 residues. Germline loops: CDR1 SGHTA, CDR2 FQGNSA. With 5 bases removed from V and 7 bases from J, the gap between germline ends came to 15 bases. The CDR3 sequence: CASSPSTVTNSPLHF. CDR3 nucleotides: TGTGCCAGCAGCCCCAGCACAGTGACCAATTCACCCCTCCACTTT.

This clone came up a few times. V usage is TRBV5-6 and J usage is TRBJ1-1; no clear D gene. With 6 bases removed from V and 4 bases from J, the gap between germline ends came to 19 bases. The CDR3 spans 15 residues. The germline gives CDR1 SGHDT, CDR2 YYEEEE. CDR3 amino acids: CASKTPGGFSTEAFF. In DNA, the CDR3 is TGTGCCAGCAAGACACCCGGTGGTTTCAGCACTGAAGCTTTCTTT. Based on the CDR3 plus reference TRBV5-6 and TRBJ1-1, the full variable domain is DAGVTQSPTHLIKTRGQQVTLRCSPKSGHDTVSWYQQALGQGPQFIFQYYEEEERQRGNFPDRFSGHQFPNYSSELNVNALLLGDSALYLCASKTPGGFSTEAFFGQGTRLTVV.

The chain couples TRBV28 to TRBJ1-4; no firm D call. The germline gives CDR1 MDHEN, CDR2 SYDVKM. Trimming left V 6 bases short and J 4 bases short, with 12 bases between. The CDR3 runs to 14 residues. The CDR3 DNA sequence: TGTGCCAGCAGCGTAGCCGGCATTAATGAAAAACTGTTTTTT. Protein product: CASSVAGINEKLFF.

The CDR3 loop reads CASSLQGDNYGYTF. CDR3 coding DNA: TGTGCCAGCAGCTTACAAGGGGATAACTATGGCTACACCTTC. The chain uses TRBV5-4 and TRBJ1-2, with D possibly being TRBD1 (5 bases). CDR3 length: 14 amino acids. V was cut by 2 bases and J by 1 base, with 9 bases left in between. Germline lookup yields CDR1 SGHNT and CDR2 YYREEE (reference sequence).

This clone was seen only once. The chain joins TRBV15 to TRBJ2-1, with TRBD2 matching 10 bases. J lost 8 bases, V lost 0 bases, and 10 bases had no gene match. The CDR3 sequence is 17 residues long. In germline, CDR1 is LNHNV, CDR2 YYDKDF (reference sequence). This CDR3 is CATSREGFSGGVDEQFF. The CDR3 DNA reads TGTGCCACCAGCAGAGAAGGGTTCAGCGGGGGGGTAGATGAGCAGTTCTTC.

The DNA for the CDR3 is TGTGCCAGCAGCCCAATGGGACAGTTGAGGACTGAAGCTTTCTTT. Translating gives CASSPMGQLRTEAFF. This chain links TRBV6-5 with TRBJ1-1, with 7 bases matching TRBD1. Germline-derived CDR1 and CDR2 are MNHEY and SVGAGI. The junction had 12 bases not matched to a gene; V was cut back by 6 bases and J by 5 bases. CDR3 length equals 15 residues.

The chain couples TRBV7-8 to TRBJ1-2; no firm D call. Germline V gene data show CDR1 as SGHVS and CDR2 as FQNEAQ. The CDR3 has 14 amino acids. V lost 1 base and J lost 4, with 10 bases in between. CDR3 sequence: CASSLVPGSYGYTF. Written as DNA, the CDR3 is TGTGCCAGCAGCTTAGTCCCGGGAAGCTATGGCTACACCTTC.

The chain employs TRBV9 and TRBJ1-1; no firm D call. The V end lost 0 bases, the J end lost 6 bases, and 9 bases lay between the germline ends. The CDR3 loop spans 13 amino acids. Looked up from germline, CDR1 is SGDLS and CDR2 is YYNGEE. CDR3: CASSVVSGAEAFF. In nucleotides, the CDR3 is TGTGCCAGCAGCGTAGTTTCGGGAGCTGAAGCTTTCTTT.